This TCR beta chain comes out of a study of T cells in Graves' hyperthyroidism and ophthalmopathy. Deletions cut 4 bases from V and 2 bases from J, with 18 bases between. This CDR3 has 16 amino acids. Germline values: CDR1 MDHEN, CDR2 SYDVKM. Patients having uncontrolled infection, another autoimmune disease, pregnancy or lactation were not included. The PBMCs were sourced from fresh peripheral blood (more than 9 ml). TCR beta CDR3 region amplification was performed from RNA transcripts. The TCR CDR3 was amplified in a first-round RT-PCR using the HTBI primer set. TCRdb recomputed calls from the multiplex PCR reads with MiXCR, one row per CDR3 protein. The sample comprises about 640,000 distinct CDR3 sequences, around 20% of which are singletons, and 34% rests with the top ten. Worth noting for this clonotype: Its antigen is not identified.

Study-wide results and limits: In validation, the model predicted ophthalmopathy. These predictions came a median about 6.5 months before onset. Most expanded thyroid clonotypes above 0.001 recurred in blood.

The sample comprised blood. This chain connects TRBV28 to TRBJ2-7, with D possibly matching TRBD1 (6 bases). This receptor was obtained from a man younger than 40 with Graves' ophthalmopathy. The CDR3 DNA reads TGTGCCAGCAGTTCCCCCACAGGGTTTGCTGCCTACGAGCAGTACTTC. Amino acid sequence: CASSSPTGFAAYEQYF.